This T cell receptor beta chain was sequenced in a study of molecular identifiers for immune sequencing clone quantification. Study-wide findings and caveats: Highly expanded clone sizes could be underestimated by identical TCR molecules sharing a barcode.

Libraries of naive CD8 cells were prepared from roughly 18,000 to 920,000 sorted cells using 10%, 30% or 50% RNA. MiXCR, run by TCRdb on the PCR reads, gives a single entry per CDR3 protein. The data hold more than 95,000 distinct CDR3 sequences, with approximately 24% observed a single time. This clonotype was recorded many times. What it recognizes is unknown. The TCR was taken from a human donor in good health. Some libraries in this study had Jurkat cell RNA spiked in. The sequencing input was naive CD8+ T cells from blood, with Jurkat cell RNA spiked in. Subset reported: FACS-sorted CD8+CD4-CCR7+CD45RA+ naive T cells.

The CDR3 protein is CASSHNPGPQETQYF. The CDR3 DNA reads TGTGCCAGCAGCCATAACCCGGGACCCCAAGAGACCCAGTACTTC. The chain carries TRBV7-6 and TRBJ2-5; D may match TRBD1 or TRBD2 (5 bases each). The germline V gene encodes CDR1 SGHVS and CDR2 FNYEAQ. The V end lost 5 bases, the J end lost 1 base, and 14 bases lay between the germline ends. The CDR3 has 15 amino acids.